This T cell receptor (beta chain) was identified during a study of blood T cell repertoires in COVID-19. Overall study: From the United States, Italy and Spain came samples of acute and convalescent COVID-19. In each case, the material was cDNA or gDNA derived from T cells, B-cell-depleted T cells, or PBMCs.

Per the authors' pipeline: Quantification of nucleated cells was approximated via reference gene primer amplification. This table comes from immunoSEQ multiplex PCR, and its TCRdb copy is limited to in-frame clones, with some not included. V, J and clone size derive from that table, while D and trimming were established from the DNA sequence. This table has around 94,000 clones, approximately 84% appearing once. The CDR3 has 16 amino acids. Germline-derived CDR1 and CDR2 are MDHEN and SYDVKM. Trimming cost V 6 bases and J 3 bases, with 20 bases left between them. J is TRBJ1-2 and V is TRBV28, with a possible D match to TRBD1 (5 bases). Sequencing was done on a sample of peripheral blood. This clonotype originated in a man aged 60 to 75 with acute or convalescent COVID-19. CDR3: CASRLPLLGADYGYTF. The CDR3 nucleotides read TGTGCCAGCAGGTTACCTCTCCTTGGGGCTGACTATGGCTACACCTTC.